This T cell receptor (beta chain) was retrieved from a study of blood T cell repertoires in COVID-19. The overall study: The origin of the acute and convalescent COVID-19 samples was the United States, Italy and Spain. T cells, B-cell-depleted T cells, or PBMCs supplied cDNA or gDNA.

In the authors' methods: How many nucleated cells were present was estimated from reference gene primer amplification. Produced via immunoSEQ multiplex PCR; TCRdb's table is partial and in-frame only. That table is the source of V, J and clone size, and D and trimming were worked out from the DNA. The sample consists of 200,000 to 250,000 clones, around four fifths of them appearing once. The germline V gene has CDR1 SGHTA and CDR2 FQGNSA. V dropped 4 bases and J dropped 9 bases, with 15 bases sitting between them. This CDR3 has 13 residues. The sequencing sample was made of peripheral blood. The rearrangement joins TRBV7-2 to TRBJ2-5; TRBD2 might be the D (5 bases). The origin of this receptor is a woman between 70 and 85 years old with active or convalescent COVID-19. This CDR3 reads CASSSQPPEAQYF. The CDR3 DNA sequence: TGTGCCAGCAGCTCTCAACCTCCGGAGGCCCAGTACTTC. Using reference TRBV7-2 and TRBJ2-5 for the parts outside the CDR3, the full variable domain is GAGVSQSPSNKVTEKGKDVELRCDPISGHTALYWYRQSLGQGLEFLIYFQGNSAPDKSGLPSDRFSAERTGGSVSTLTIQRTQQEDSAVYLCASSSQPPEAQYFGPGTRLLVL.